The source of this T cell receptor beta chain is a study of control samples from healthy donors and cancer patients. Measured with immunoSEQ multiplex PCR; TCRdb has only the in-frame clones, and not every one. The sample yields 40,000 to 65,000 clones, about 85% seen once. Sequenced material: PBMCs. The receptor was derived from a man aged 60-69 years with head and neck cancer.

The CDR3 spells CASSPSSGTYNEQFF. CDR3 sequence (DNA): TGCGCCAGCAGCCCGTCTAGCGGAACTTACAATGAGCAGTTCTTC. This chain uses TRBV5-1 with TRBJ2-1; 7 bases agree with TRBD2. V trimming: 4 bases; J trimming: 4 bases; junction bases outside the gene matches: 8. Germline V CDR1 and CDR2: SGHRS, YFSETQ. The CDR3 has 15 residues.